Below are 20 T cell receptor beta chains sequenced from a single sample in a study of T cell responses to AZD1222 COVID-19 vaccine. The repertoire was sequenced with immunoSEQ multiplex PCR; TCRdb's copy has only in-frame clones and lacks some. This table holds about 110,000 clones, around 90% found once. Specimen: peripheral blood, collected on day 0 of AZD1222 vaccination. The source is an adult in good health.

CDR3 in DNA: TGCGCCAGCAGCCAAGATTTGTCCACTAGCGGGGAGAGGGAGACCCAGTACTTC. Encoded protein: CASSQDLSTSGERETQYF. The chain couples TRBV4-1 to TRBJ2-5, with 10 bases that match TRBD2. The CDR3 extends over 18 amino acids. V lost 0 bases, J lost 5 bases, and 12 bases stayed unmatched. The germline V gene encodes CDR1 MGHRA and CDR2 YSYEKL.

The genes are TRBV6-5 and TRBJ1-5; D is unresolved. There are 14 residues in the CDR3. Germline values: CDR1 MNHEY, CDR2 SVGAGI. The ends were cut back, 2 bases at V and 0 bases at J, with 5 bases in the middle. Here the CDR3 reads CASSYKGSNQPQHF. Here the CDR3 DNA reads TGTGCCAGCAGTTACAAGGGTAGCAATCAGCCCCAGCATTTT.

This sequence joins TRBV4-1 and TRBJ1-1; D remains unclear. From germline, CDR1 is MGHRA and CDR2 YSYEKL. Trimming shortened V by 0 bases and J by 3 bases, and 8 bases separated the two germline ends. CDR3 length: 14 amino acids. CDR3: CASSQEEGDTEAFF. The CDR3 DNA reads TGCGCCAGCAGCCAAGAAGAGGGCGACACTGAAGCTTTCTTT.

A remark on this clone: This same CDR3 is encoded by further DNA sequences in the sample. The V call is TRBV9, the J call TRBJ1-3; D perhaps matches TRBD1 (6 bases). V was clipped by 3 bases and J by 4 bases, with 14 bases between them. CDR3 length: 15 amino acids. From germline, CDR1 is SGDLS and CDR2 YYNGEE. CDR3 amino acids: CASSADRVSGNTIYF. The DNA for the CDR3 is TGTGCCAGCAGCGCGGACAGAGTCTCCGGAAACACCATATATTTT.

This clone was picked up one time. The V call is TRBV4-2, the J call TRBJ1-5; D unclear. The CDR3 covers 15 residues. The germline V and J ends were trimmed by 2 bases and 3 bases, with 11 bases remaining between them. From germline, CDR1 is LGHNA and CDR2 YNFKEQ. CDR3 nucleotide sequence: TGTGCCAGCAGCCAATCGGAAGGTTACAATCAGCCCCAGCATTTT. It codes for CASSQSEGYNQPQHF.

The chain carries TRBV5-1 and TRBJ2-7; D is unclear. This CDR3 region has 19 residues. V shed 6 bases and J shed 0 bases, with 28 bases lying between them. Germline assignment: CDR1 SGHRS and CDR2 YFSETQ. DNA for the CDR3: TGCGCCAGCATTGACCTTACTCGACCGCCAACTCCGACCTCCTACGAGCAGTACTTC. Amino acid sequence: CASIDLTRPPTPTSYEQYF.

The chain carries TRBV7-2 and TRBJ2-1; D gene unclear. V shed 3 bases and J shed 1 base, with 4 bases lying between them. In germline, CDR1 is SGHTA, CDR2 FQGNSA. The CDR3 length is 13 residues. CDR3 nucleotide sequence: TGTGCCAGCAGCTTTCAGTCCTACAATGAGCAGTTCTTC. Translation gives CASSFQSYNEQFF.

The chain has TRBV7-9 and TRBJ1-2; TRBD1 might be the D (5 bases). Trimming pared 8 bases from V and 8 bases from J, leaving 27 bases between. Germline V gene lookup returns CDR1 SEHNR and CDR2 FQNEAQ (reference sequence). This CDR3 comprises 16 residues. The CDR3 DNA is TGTGCCAGCGTCCCCTCGAGTCACTGGGGCTCGAAGGGCTACACCTTC. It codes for CASVPSSHWGSKGYTF.

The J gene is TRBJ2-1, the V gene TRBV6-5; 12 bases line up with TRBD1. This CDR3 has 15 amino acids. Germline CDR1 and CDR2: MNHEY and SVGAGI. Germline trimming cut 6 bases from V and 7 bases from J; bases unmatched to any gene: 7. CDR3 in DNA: TGTGCCAGCAGCACCGGGACAGGGGGCAGAAATGAGCAGTTCTTC. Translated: CASSTGTGGRNEQFF.

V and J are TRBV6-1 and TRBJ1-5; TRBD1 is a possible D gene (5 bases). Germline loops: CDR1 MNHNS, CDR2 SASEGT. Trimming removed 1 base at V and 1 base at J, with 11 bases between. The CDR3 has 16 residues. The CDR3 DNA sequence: TGTGCCAGCAGTGAAGGGGGGATTCAAAGCAATCAGCCCCAGCATTTT. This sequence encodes CASSEGGIQSNQPQHF.

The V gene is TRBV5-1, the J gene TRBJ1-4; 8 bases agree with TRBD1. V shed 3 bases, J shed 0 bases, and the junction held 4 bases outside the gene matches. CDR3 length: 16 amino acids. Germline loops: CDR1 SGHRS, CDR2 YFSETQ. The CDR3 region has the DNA TGCGCCAGCAGCTCAGGGGGCAATCCAACTAATGAAAAACTGTTTTTT. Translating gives CASSSGGNPTNEKLFF. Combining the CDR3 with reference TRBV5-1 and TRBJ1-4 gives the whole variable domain KAGVTQTPRYLIKTRGQQVTLSCSPISGHRSVSWYQQTPGQGLQFLFEYFSETQRNKGNFPGRFSGRQFSNSRSEMNVSTLELGDSALYLCASSSGGNPTNEKLFFGSGTQLSVL.

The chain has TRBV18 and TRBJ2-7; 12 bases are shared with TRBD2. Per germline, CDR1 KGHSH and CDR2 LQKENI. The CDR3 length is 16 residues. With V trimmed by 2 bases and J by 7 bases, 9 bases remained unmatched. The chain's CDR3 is CASSPSRTSGAWEQYF. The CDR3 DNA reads TGTGCCAGCTCACCAAGTAGGACTAGCGGGGCTTGGGAGCAGTACTTC.

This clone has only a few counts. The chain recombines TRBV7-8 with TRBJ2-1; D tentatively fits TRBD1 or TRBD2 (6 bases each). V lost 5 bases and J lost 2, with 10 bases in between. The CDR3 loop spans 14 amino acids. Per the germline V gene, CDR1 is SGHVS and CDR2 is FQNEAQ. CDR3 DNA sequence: TGTGCCAGCAGCCCACGGGGGCCCTACAATGAGCAGTTCTTC. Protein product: CASSPRGPYNEQFF.

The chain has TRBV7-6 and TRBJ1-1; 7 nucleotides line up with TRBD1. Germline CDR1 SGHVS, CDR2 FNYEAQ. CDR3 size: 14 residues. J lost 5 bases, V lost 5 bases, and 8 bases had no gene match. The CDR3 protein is CASSAGTVGTEAFF. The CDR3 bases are TGTGCCAGCAGCGCCGGGACAGTAGGAACTGAAGCTTTCTTT. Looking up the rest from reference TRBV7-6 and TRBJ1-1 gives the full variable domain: GAGVSQSPRYKVTKRGQDVALRCDPISGHVSLYWYRQALGQGPEFLTYFNYEAQQDKSGLPNDRFSAERPEGSISTLTIQRTEQRDSAMYRCASSAGTVGTEAFFGQGTRLTVV.

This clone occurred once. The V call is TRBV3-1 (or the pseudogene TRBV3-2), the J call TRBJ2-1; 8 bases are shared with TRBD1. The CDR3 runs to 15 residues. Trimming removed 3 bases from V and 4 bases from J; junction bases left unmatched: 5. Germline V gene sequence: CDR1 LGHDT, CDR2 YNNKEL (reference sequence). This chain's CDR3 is CASSHSGTGYNEQFF. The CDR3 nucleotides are TGTGCCAGCAGCCACTCCGGGACAGGATACAATGAGCAGTTCTTC.

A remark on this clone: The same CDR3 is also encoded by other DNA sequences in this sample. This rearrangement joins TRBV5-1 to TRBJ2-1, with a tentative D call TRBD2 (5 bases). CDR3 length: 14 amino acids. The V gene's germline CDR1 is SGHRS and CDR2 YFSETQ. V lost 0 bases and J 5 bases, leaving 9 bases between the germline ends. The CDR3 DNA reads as TGCGCCAGCAGCTTGGCGGACTTAAACAATGAGCAGTTCTTC. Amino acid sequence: CASSLADLNNEQFF.

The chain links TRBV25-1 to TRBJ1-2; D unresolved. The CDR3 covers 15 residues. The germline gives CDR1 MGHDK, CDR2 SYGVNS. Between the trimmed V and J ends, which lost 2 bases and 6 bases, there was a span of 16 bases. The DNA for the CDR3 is TGTGCCAGCAGTGAAGGATGGGCAGACTTAAATGGCTACACCTTC. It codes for CASSEGWADLNGYTF.

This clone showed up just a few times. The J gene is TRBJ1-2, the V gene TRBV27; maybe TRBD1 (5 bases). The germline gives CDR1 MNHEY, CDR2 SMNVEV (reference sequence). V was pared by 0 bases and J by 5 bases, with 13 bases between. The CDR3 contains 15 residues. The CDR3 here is CASSLSRDGDYGYTF. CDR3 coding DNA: TGTGCCAGCAGTTTATCGCGGGACGGAGATTATGGCTACACCTTC.

The DNA for the CDR3 is TGTGCTAGTGGGCAGGGGAACACTGAAGCTTTCTTT. Translating gives CASGQGNTEAFF. The genes are TRBV12-5 and TRBJ1-1, with a tentative D call TRBD1 (5 bases). Per the germline V gene, CDR1 is LGHNT and CDR2 is FRNRAP. V was pared by 6 bases and J by 1 base, with 6 bases between. This CDR3 has 12 residues.

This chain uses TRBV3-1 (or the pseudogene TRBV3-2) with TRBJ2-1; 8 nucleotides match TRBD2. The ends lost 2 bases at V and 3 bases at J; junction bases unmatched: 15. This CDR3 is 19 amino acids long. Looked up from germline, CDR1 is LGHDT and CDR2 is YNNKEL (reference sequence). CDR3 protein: CASSQIIHSGERVYNEQFF. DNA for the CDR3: TGTGCCAGCAGCCAAATTATCCATAGCGGGGAGAGGGTCTACAATGAGCAGTTCTTC.